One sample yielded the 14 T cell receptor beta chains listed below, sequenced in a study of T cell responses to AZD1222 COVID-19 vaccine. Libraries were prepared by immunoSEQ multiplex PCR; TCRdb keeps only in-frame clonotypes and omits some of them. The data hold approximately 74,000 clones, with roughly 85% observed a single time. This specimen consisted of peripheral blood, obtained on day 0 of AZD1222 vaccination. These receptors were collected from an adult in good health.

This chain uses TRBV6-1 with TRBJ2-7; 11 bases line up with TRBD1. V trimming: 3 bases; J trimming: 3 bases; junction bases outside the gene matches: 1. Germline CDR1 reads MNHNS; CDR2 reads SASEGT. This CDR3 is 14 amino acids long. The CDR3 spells CASSEGTGGYEQYF. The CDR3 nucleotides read TGTGCCAGCAGTGAGGGGACAGGGGGCTACGAGCAGTACTTC.

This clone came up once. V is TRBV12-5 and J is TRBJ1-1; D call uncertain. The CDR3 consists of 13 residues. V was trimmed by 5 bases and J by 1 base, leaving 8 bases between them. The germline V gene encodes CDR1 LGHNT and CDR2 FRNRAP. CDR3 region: CASGPDTNTEAFF. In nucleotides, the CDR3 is TGTGCTAGTGGTCCCGACACGAACACTGAAGCTTTCTTT.

The CDR3 is CASSQDTSRETQYF. CDR3 DNA sequence: TGCGCCAGCAGCCAAGATACTAGCCGAGAGACCCAGTACTTC. The J gene is TRBJ2-5, the V gene TRBV4-3; perhaps TRBD2 as D (6 bases). Germline V gene sequence: CDR1 LGHNA, CDR2 YSLEER. CDR3 length: 14 residues. V lost 0 bases to trimming and J lost 4 bases, with 9 bases between them.

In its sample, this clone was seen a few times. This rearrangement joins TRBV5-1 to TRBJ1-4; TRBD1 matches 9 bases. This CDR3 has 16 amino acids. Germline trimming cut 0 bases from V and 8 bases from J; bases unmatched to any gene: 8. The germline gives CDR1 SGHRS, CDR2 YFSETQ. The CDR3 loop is CASSLEPGQGFEKLFF. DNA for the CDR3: TGCGCCAGCAGCTTGGAACCGGGACAGGGTTTCGAAAAACTGTTTTTT.

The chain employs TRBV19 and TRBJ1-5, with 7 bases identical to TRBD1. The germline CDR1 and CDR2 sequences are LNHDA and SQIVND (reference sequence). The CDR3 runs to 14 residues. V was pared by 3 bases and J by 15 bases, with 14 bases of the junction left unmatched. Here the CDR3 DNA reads TGTGCCAGTAGTATGTTGGAGACAGGGCCCTCCTGGCATTTT. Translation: CASSMLETGPSWHF. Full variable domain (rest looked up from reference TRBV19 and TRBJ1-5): DGGITQSPKYLFRKEGQNVTLSCEQNLNHDAMYWYRQDPGQGLRLIYYSQIVNDFQKGDIAEGYSVSREKKESFPLTVTSAQKNPTAFYLCASSMLETGPSWHFGDGTRLSIL.

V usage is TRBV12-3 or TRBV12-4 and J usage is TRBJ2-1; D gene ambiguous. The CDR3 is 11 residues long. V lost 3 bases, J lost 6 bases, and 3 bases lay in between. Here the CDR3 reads CASSFSNEQFF. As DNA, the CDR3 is TGTGCCAGCAGTTTTTCCAATGAGCAGTTCTTC.

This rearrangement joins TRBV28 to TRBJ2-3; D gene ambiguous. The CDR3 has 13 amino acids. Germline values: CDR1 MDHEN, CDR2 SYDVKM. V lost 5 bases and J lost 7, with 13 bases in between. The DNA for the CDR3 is TGTGCCAGCAGTCCCAGCTCGACAAATACGCAGTATTTT. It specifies CASSPSSTNTQYF. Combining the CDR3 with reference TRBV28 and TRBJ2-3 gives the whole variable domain DVKVTQSSRYLVKRTGEKVFLECVQDMDHENMFWYRQDPGLGLRLIYFSYDVKMKEKGDIPEGYSVSREKKERFSLILESASTNQTSMYLCASSPSSTNTQYFGPGTRLTVL.

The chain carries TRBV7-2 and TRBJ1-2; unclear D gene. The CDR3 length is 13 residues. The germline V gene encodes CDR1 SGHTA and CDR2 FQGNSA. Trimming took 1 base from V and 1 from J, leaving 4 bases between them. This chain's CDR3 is CASSLDSNYGYTF. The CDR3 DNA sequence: TGTGCCAGCAGCTTAGACAGTAACTATGGCTACACCTTC.

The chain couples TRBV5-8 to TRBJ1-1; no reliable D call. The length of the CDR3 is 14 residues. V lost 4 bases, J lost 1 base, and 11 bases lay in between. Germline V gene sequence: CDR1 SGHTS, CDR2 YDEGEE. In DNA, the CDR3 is TGTGCCAGCAGCCAACTCGTGACGAACACTGAAGCTTTCTTT. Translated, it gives CASSQLVTNTEAFF.

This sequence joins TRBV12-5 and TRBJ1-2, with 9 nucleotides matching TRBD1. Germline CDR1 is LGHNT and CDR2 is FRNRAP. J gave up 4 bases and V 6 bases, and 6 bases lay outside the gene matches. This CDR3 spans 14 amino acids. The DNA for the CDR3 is TGTGCTAGTGGCTCGGACAGGGGTGGCTATGGCTACACCTTC. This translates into CASGSDRGGYGYTF. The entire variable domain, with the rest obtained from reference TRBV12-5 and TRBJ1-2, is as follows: DARVTQTPRHKVTEMGQEVTMRCQPILGHNTVFWYRQTMMQGLELLAYFRNRAPLDDSGMPKDRFSAEMPDATLATLKIQPSEPRDSAVYFCASGSDRGGYGYTFGSGTRLTVV.

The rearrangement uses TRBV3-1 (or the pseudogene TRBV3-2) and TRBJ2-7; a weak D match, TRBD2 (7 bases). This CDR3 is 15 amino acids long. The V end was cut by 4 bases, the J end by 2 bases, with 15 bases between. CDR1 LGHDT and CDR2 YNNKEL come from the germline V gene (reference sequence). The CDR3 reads CASSRGGRRTYEQYF. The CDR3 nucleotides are TGTGCCAGCAGCCGGGGGGGCAGGCGAACCTACGAGCAGTACTTC.

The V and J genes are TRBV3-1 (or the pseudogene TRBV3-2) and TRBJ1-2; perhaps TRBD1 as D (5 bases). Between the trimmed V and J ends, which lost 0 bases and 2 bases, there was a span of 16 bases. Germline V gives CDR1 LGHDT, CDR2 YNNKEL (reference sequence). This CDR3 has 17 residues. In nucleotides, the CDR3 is TGTGCCAGCAGCCAAGATCGTGGCGGGACCAGAAACTATGGCTACACCTTC. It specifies CASSQDRGGTRNYGYTF.

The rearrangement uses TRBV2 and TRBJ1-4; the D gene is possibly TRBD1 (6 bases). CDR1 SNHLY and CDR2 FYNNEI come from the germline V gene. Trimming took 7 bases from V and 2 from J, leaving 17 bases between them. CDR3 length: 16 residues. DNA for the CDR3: TGTGCCAGCATTACCGACCAGGGGCTCACTAATGAAAAACTGTTTTTT. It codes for CASITDQGLTNEKLFF.

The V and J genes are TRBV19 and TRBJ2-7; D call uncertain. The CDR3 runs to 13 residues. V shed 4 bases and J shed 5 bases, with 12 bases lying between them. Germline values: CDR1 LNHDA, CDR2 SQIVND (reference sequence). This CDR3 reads CASSKASYNEQYF. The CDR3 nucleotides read TGTGCCAGTAGTAAGGCTTCCTACAACGAGCAGTACTTC.